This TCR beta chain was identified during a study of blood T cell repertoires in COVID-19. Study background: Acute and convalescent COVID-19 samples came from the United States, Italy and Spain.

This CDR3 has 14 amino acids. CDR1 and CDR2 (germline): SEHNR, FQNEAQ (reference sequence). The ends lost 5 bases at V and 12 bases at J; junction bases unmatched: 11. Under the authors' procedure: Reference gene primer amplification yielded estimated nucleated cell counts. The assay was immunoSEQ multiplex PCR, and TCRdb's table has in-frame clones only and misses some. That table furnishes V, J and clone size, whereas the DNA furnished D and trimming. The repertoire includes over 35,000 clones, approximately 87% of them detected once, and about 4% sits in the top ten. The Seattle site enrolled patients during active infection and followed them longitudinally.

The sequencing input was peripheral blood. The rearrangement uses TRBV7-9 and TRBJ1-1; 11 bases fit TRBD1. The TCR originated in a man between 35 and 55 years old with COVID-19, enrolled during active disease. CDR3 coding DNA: TGTGCCAGCAGCGCGCCACCGGGACAGGGGGACCCTTTCTTT. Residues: CASSAPPGQGDPFF.